This T cell receptor beta chain stems from a study of T cells in women clearing cervical HPV infection. At the level of the study: Cases: HPV16-related CIN3 or worse on histology, a couple of invasive cancers. Blood came at first lesion visit for cases, post-clearance for controls.

Repertoires were generated with immunoSEQ multiplex PCR, while TCRdb's copy carries only in-frame clones and drops some. Its table lists more than 40,000 clones. The V segment lost 4 bases and the J segment 5 bases; nucleotides outside the gene matches: 8. The CDR3 has 16 residues. The germline CDR1 and CDR2 sequences are LNHDA and SQIVND (reference sequence). All donors had a single incident cervical HPV16 infection, not prevalent. HPV was found by MY09/MY11 PCR and dot-blot genotyping. Turning to this clone: The read ends 3 residues shy of where the CDR3 ends; the end is completed using the germline J gene.

J is TRBJ1-2 and V is TRBV19; 12 bases match TRBD1. Sequences were obtained from blood buffy coat. The source of this sequence is a woman between 18 and 70 years old with a cervical HPV16 infection that either progressed to CIN3+ or cleared (not recorded which). CDR3 DNA (partial): TGTGCCAGTAGTAATGCCGGGACAGGGGGCGCTTATGGC. Protein product: CASSNAGTGGAYG. The whole CDR3 protein is CASSNAGTGGAYGYTF.